The rows below give T cell receptor beta chains drawn from one sample of a study of blood T cell repertoires in COVID-19. The method was immunoSEQ multiplex PCR; TCRdb's version includes in-frame clones alone and lacks a portion of them. The top ten hold approximately 0.86% of the sample, which has some 120,000 clones, about three quarters seen once. What was sequenced was peripheral blood. These receptors were collected from a human donor with acute or convalescent COVID-19. The donor label of this sample is uncertain. The CDR3 runs from the conserved cysteine through the conserved F or W. The order of the fields is CDR3 protein, CDR3 DNA, D gene, V gene, clone size, J gene. D genes are given only for firm matches. Some rows mark clone size as missing; the rest say once, few, many or name a class of expanded clone.

CDR3aa: CASSFMTGAGELFF; CDR3nt: TGTGCCAGCAGCTTTATGACAGGGGCCGGGGAGCTGTTTTTT; d_gene: TRBD1; v_gene: TRBV11-2; abundance: once; j_gene: TRBJ2-2
CDR3aa: CASSRQGIGELFF; CDR3nt: TGTGCCAGCAGCCGACAGGGCATCGGGGAGCTGTTTTTT; d_gene: TRBD1; v_gene: TRBV7-9; abundance: .; j_gene: TRBJ2-2
CDR3aa: CASSWGDYSAGELFF; CDR3nt: TGCGCCAGCAGCTGGGGGGACTATTCTGCCGGGGAGCTGTTTTTT; d_gene: TRBD2; v_gene: TRBV5-1; abundance: few; j_gene: TRBJ2-2
CDR3aa: CASSERVSGNTIYF; CDR3nt: TGTGCCAGCAGTGAACGGGTATCTGGAAACACCATATATTTT; d_gene: .; v_gene: TRBV2; abundance: few; j_gene: TRBJ1-3
CDR3aa: CASSPFLSNEQFF; CDR3nt: TGTGCCAGCTCACCATTCCTTTCTAATGAGCAGTTCTTC; d_gene: .; v_gene: TRBV18; abundance: once; j_gene: TRBJ2-1
CDR3aa: CASMRGGNEQFF; CDR3nt: TGTGCCAGCATGAGAGGGGGCAATGAGCAGTTCTTC; d_gene: .; v_gene: TRBV6-5; abundance: .; j_gene: TRBJ2-1
CDR3aa: CASSFFSGQGVTEAFF; CDR3nt: TGCGCCAGCAGCTTTTTTTCGGGACAGGGGGTTACTGAAGCTTTCTTT; d_gene: TRBD1; v_gene: TRBV5-1; abundance: .; j_gene: TRBJ1-1
CDR3aa: CASSPRAGYLLELFF; CDR3nt: TGTGCCAGCAGCCCCAGGGCAGGGTACTTGTTGGAACTGTTTTTT; d_gene: .; v_gene: TRBV11-2; abundance: .; j_gene: TRBJ1-4
CDR3aa: CASSFVADFHSGANVLTF; CDR3nt: TGTGCCAGCAGTTTTGTAGCGGACTTTCACTCTGGGGCCAACGTCCTGACTTTC; d_gene: .; v_gene: TRBV6-2/TRBV6-3; abundance: few; j_gene: TRBJ2-6
CDR3aa: CASRVDMWQYF; CDR3nt: TGTGCCAGCAGGGTCGACATGTGGCAGTACTTC; d_gene: .; v_gene: TRBV2; abundance: .; j_gene: TRBJ2-7
CDR3aa: CASSEAGTASYEQYF; CDR3nt: TGTGCCAGCAGTGAAGCAGGGACAGCTTCCTACGAGCAGTACTTC; d_gene: TRBD1; v_gene: TRBV6-1; abundance: medium-sized; j_gene: TRBJ2-7
CDR3aa: CASSNTGGSGANVLTF; CDR3nt: TGTGCCAGCAGTAACACAGGGGGTTCTGGGGCCAACGTCCTGACTTTC; d_gene: TRBD1; v_gene: TRBV6-2/TRBV6-3; abundance: few; j_gene: TRBJ2-6
CDR3aa: CASSGGQEGSGAFF; CDR3nt: TGTGCCAGTAGTGGCGGACAGGAAGGTAGTGGGGCTTTCTTT; d_gene: TRBD1; v_gene: TRBV19; abundance: .; j_gene: TRBJ1-1
CDR3aa: CASNRAPWPQHF; CDR3nt: TGTGCCAGCAACAGGGCCCCATGGCCCCAGCATTTT; d_gene: .; v_gene: TRBV6-5; abundance: once; j_gene: TRBJ1-5
CDR3aa: CASSIWGGTGELFF; CDR3nt: TGTGCCAGCTCGATCTGGGGGGGGACCGGGGAGCTGTTTTTT; d_gene: TRBD2; v_gene: TRBV5-4; abundance: .; j_gene: TRBJ2-2
CDR3aa: CASSIAAYTDTQYF; CDR3nt: TGTGCCAGCAGCATAGCAGCATACACAGATACGCAGTATTTT; d_gene: .; v_gene: TRBV5-8; abundance: few; j_gene: TRBJ2-3
CDR3aa: CASSEGDSHRGYTF; CDR3nt: TGTGCCAGCAGTGAAGGGGACAGCCACCGTGGCTACACCTTC; d_gene: TRBD1; v_gene: TRBV6-1; abundance: .; j_gene: TRBJ1-2
CDR3aa: CAWSVRVDRDNYGYTF; CDR3nt: TGTGCCTGGAGTGTACGAGTGGACAGGGATAACTATGGCTACACCTTC; d_gene: TRBD1; v_gene: TRBV30; abundance: .; j_gene: TRBJ1-2
CDR3aa: CSVTRLAGGRDTQYF; CDR3nt: TGCAGCGTGACGAGGCTAGCGGGGGGTCGGGATACGCAGTATTTT; d_gene: TRBD2; v_gene: TRBV29-1; abundance: .; j_gene: TRBJ2-3
CDR3aa: CATSGPQRRGLDTGELFF; CDR3nt: TGTGCCACCAGCGGGCCCCAACGAAGGGGCCTCGACACCGGGGAGCTGTTTTTT; d_gene: .; v_gene: TRBV24-1; abundance: once; j_gene: TRBJ2-2
CDR3aa: CASSLLATDTQYF; CDR3nt: TGTGCCAGCAGTTTACTAGCCACAGATACGCAGTATTTT; d_gene: .; v_gene: TRBV27; abundance: .; j_gene: TRBJ2-3
CDR3aa: CASSVAEWAGVSSSGANVLTF; CDR3nt: TGTGCCAGCAGCGTAGCTGAATGGGCAGGGGTTAGTAGCTCTGGGGCCAACGTCCTGACTTTC; d_gene: .; v_gene: TRBV9; abundance: .; j_gene: TRBJ2-6
CDR3aa: CATSGGVAYEQYF; CDR3nt: TGTGCCACCTCAGGGGGTGTAGCCTACGAGCAGTACTTC; d_gene: TRBD1; v_gene: TRBV6-5; abundance: .; j_gene: TRBJ2-7
CDR3aa: CASSPDRVGNTEAFF; CDR3nt: TGTGCCAGTAGTCCGGACAGGGTGGGGAACACTGAAGCTTTCTTT; d_gene: TRBD1; v_gene: TRBV19; abundance: .; j_gene: TRBJ1-1
CDR3aa: CASSQITSGGRGTDTQYF; CDR3nt: TGCGCCAGCAGCCAAATAACTAGCGGGGGGCGGGGCACAGATACGCAGTATTTT; d_gene: TRBD2; v_gene: TRBV4-1; abundance: .; j_gene: TRBJ2-3
CDR3aa: CASIQTGRSYGYTF; CDR3nt: TGTGCCAGCATCCAGACAGGCCGCAGCTATGGCTACACCTTC; d_gene: .; v_gene: TRBV6-5; abundance: few; j_gene: TRBJ1-2
CDR3aa: CASSSKLPTDEQYF; CDR3nt: TGTGCCAGCAGTTCCAAACTCCCCACTGACGAGCAGTACTTC; d_gene: .; v_gene: TRBV27; abundance: few; j_gene: TRBJ2-7
CDR3aa: CASSPFTDTQYF; CDR3nt: TGTGCCAGCAGCCCGTTCACAGATACGCAGTATTTT; d_gene: .; v_gene: TRBV5-6; abundance: many; j_gene: TRBJ2-3
CDR3aa: CASRNRGNTEAFF; CDR3nt: TGTGCCAGCAGAAACCGAGGGAACACTGAAGCTTTCTTT; d_gene: .; v_gene: TRBV2; abundance: .; j_gene: TRBJ1-1
CDR3aa: CASSPNAPGNADTQYF; CDR3nt: TGTGCCAGCTCACCCAACGCTCCGGGTAACGCAGATACGCAGTATTTT; d_gene: .; v_gene: TRBV18; abundance: .; j_gene: TRBJ2-3
CDR3aa: CASTKDRIGPQHF; CDR3nt: TGTGCCAGTACCAAAGACAGGATCGGCCCCCAGCATTTT; d_gene: .; v_gene: TRBV19; abundance: .; j_gene: TRBJ1-5
CDR3aa: CASRTGNNSPLHF; CDR3nt: TGTGCCTCGAGGACAGGGAATAATTCACCCCTCCACTTT; d_gene: TRBD1; v_gene: TRBV30; abundance: .; j_gene: TRBJ1-6
CDR3aa: CATSFPGQGVPGELFF; CDR3nt: TGTGCCACCAGTTTTCCGGGACAGGGGGTTCCCGGGGAGCTGTTTTTT; d_gene: TRBD1; v_gene: TRBV24-1; abundance: medium-sized; j_gene: TRBJ2-2
CDR3aa: CASRDRGYNQPQHF; CDR3nt: TGTGCCAGTAGGGACAGGGGATACAATCAGCCCCAGCATTTT; d_gene: TRBD1; v_gene: TRBV19; abundance: few; j_gene: TRBJ1-5
CDR3aa: CASSPWTGLNEKLFF; CDR3nt: TGTGCCAGCAGTCCCTGGACAGGCTTAAATGAAAAACTGTTTTTT; d_gene: TRBD1; v_gene: TRBV27; abundance: many; j_gene: TRBJ1-4
CDR3aa: CASSSNLNTEAFF; CDR3nt: TGCGCCAGCAGCTCCAACTTGAACACTGAAGCTTTCTTT; d_gene: .; v_gene: TRBV5-1; abundance: .; j_gene: TRBJ1-1
CDR3aa: CASSQDRTGTGGRVGELFF; CDR3nt: TGCGCCAGCAGCCAAGATCGGACGGGGACAGGGGGCCGAGTCGGGGAGCTGTTTTTT; d_gene: TRBD1; v_gene: TRBV4-1; abundance: .; j_gene: TRBJ2-2
CDR3aa: CASSSEPPDRLLFEQFF; CDR3nt: TGTGCCAGCAGTTCAGAGCCTCCGGACAGGCTTCTGTTTGAGCAGTTCTTC; d_gene: TRBD1; v_gene: TRBV27; abundance: few; j_gene: TRBJ2-1
CDR3aa: CASSAGTGTVGIQYF; CDR3nt: TGCGCCAGCAGCGCCGGGACAGGGACCGTAGGCATTCAGTACTTC; d_gene: TRBD1; v_gene: TRBV10-2; abundance: .; j_gene: TRBJ2-4
CDR3aa: CASSGQGLNEKLFF; CDR3nt: TGTGCCAGCAGCGGACAGGGCCTTAATGAAAAACTGTTTTTT; d_gene: TRBD1; v_gene: TRBV28; abundance: once; j_gene: TRBJ1-4
CDR3aa: CASSVATAGEAFF; CDR3nt: TGTGCCAGCAGCGTAGCTACCGCGGGTGAAGCTTTCTTT; d_gene: .; v_gene: TRBV9; abundance: .; j_gene: TRBJ1-1
CDR3aa: CASSYGGQGAVDTIYF; CDR3nt: TGTGCCAGCAGTTACGGGGGACAGGGGGCCGTGGACACCATATATTTT; d_gene: TRBD1; v_gene: TRBV6-5; abundance: .; j_gene: TRBJ1-3
CDR3aa: CASSVEGIVNQPQHF; CDR3nt: TGTGCCAGCAGCGTAGAGGGGATTGTGAATCAGCCCCAGCATTTT; d_gene: .; v_gene: TRBV9; abundance: few; j_gene: TRBJ1-5
CDR3aa: CSVDRDSTQETQYF; CDR3nt: TGCAGCGTTGATAGGGACAGCACTCAAGAGACCCAGTACTTC; d_gene: TRBD1; v_gene: TRBV29-1; abundance: many; j_gene: TRBJ2-5
CDR3aa: CATSRDDNGHSPLHF; CDR3nt: TGTGCCACCAGCAGAGATGACAACGGCCATTCACCCCTCCACTTT; d_gene: .; v_gene: TRBV15; abundance: few; j_gene: TRBJ1-6